This T cell receptor (beta chain) was recorded in a study of beta chain features in type 1 diabetes. The entirety of the isolated RNA underwent reverse transcription, so expressed TCRB transcripts were sequenced. The assay was immunoSEQ multiplex PCR, and TCRdb's table has in-frame clones only and misses some. Altogether about 340,000 clones are present, approximately 15% being singletons, with the ten largest covering roughly 0.015%. Study-wide findings and caveats: A moderate, significant TCRB CDR3 shortening appeared in type 1 diabetes across four CD4+ subsets. Compared to healthy donors, patients appeared to have naive, central memory and Treg TCRB repertoires that were more alike.

Germline CDR1 SGHTA, CDR2 FQGTGA. The CDR3 spans 13 residues. Deletions cut 4 bases from V and 3 bases from J, with 6 bases between. This clone was picked up a small number of times. Its antigen is not identified. Blood was drawn once from each donor into heparinised tubes. The draws averaged about 0.11 L. The TCR comes from a woman under 30 with type 1 diabetes. The chain is built from TRBV7-3 and TRBJ2-2, with D possibly matching TRBD1 (5 bases). Material for sequencing was naive CD4+ T cells from blood. Written as DNA, the CDR3 is TGTGCCAGCAGCTCAGGGCACACCGGGGAGCTGTTTTTT. It encodes CASSSGHTGELFF. The whole variable domain, remainder taken from reference TRBV7-3 and TRBJ2-2, is GAGVSQTPSNKVTEKGKYVELRCDPISGHTALYWYRQSLGQGPEFLIYFQGTGAADDSGLPNDRFFAVRPEGSVSTLKIQRTERGDSAVYLCASSSGHTGELFFGEGSRLTVL.